The TCR beta chain described here comes from a study of blood T cell repertoires in COVID-19. Study background: Samples of COVID-19 (acute and convalescent) were obtained from the United States, Italy and Spain. Sources were T cells, B-cell-depleted T cells, or PBMCs; the material itself was cDNA or gDNA.

Methods used by the authors: Reference gene primer amplification gave estimated nucleated cell counts. Assay: immunoSEQ multiplex PCR; the TCRdb copy retains only in-frame clones and omits some. The V and J calls and the clone size are those of that table, but D and trimming were determined from the DNA. The data contain over 90,000 clones, around 80% of them seen just once; the ten biggest clones take up approximately 6.8%. This clone came up a few times. In germline, CDR1 is SGDLS, CDR2 YYNGEE. Trimming took 2 bases from V and 0 from J; bases not matched to a gene: 3. This CDR3 is built from 15 residues.

The V call is TRBV9, the J call TRBJ2-5, with 8 bases that match TRBD2. The sequence was obtained from a man in his fifties or sixties with active or convalescent COVID-19. The sample consisted of peripheral blood. The CDR3 loop is CASSVSGSHQETQYF. The CDR3 DNA is TGTGCCAGCAGCGTCAGCGGGAGCCACCAAGAGACCCAGTACTTC.